This TCR beta chain was sequenced for a study of blood T cell repertoires in COVID-19. Study at large: Recovered Cohort 3 donors showed two negative PCRs, clearance, or symptom resolution. Donors in the United States, Italy and Spain gave samples during acute or convalescent COVID-19.

Enrolled through a virtual design, the participants were between about 18 and 100 years of age and came from 24 US areas. Donors were grouped by their self-reported clinical history. This CDR3 region has 19 residues. Trimming shortened V by 1 base and J by 2 bases, and 23 bases separated the two germline ends. Germline CDR1 reads SGHTA; CDR2 reads FQGTGA. TCRdb keeps only in-frame clones here, not all; method: immunoSEQ multiplex PCR. The sample lists a few hundred thousand clones, about 86% occurring once. Sequenced sample: PBMCs or T cells enriched from blood (not recorded which). The chain links TRBV7-3 to TRBJ1-2; a weak D match, TRBD1 (6 bases). The sequence came from a woman between 45 and 65 years old in a cohort exposed to, infected with or recovered from COVID-19 (not recorded which). The CDR3, as DNA: TGTGCCAGCAGCTTAATTCCAATTAGAACCGGGACAACCAACTATGGCTACACCTTC. This encodes CASSLIPIRTGTTNYGYTF.